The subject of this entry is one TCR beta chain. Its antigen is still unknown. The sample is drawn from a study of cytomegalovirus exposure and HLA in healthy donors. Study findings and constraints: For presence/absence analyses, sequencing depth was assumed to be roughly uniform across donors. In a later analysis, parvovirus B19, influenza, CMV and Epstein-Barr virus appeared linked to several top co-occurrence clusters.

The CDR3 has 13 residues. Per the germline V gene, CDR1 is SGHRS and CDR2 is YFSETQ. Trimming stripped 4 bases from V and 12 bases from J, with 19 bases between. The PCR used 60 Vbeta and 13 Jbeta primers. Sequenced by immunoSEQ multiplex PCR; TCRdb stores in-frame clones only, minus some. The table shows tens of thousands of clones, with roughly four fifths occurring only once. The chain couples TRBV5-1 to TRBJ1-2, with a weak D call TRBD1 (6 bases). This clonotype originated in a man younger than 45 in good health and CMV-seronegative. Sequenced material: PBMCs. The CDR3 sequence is CASSPGTLPLHTF. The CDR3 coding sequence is TGCGCCAGCAGCCCCGGGACATTACCATTACACACCTTC.